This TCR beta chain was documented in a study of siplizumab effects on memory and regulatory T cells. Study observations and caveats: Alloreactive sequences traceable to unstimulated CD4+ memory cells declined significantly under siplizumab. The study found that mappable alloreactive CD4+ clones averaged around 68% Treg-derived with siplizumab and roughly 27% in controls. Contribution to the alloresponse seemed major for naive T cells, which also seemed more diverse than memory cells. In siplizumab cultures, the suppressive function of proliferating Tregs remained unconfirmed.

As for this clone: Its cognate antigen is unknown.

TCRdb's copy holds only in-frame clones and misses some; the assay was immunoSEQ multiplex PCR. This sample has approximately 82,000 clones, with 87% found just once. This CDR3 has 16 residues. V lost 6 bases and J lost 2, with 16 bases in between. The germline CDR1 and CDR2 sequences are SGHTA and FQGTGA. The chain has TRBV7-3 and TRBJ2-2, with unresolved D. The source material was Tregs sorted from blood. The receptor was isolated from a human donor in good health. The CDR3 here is CASSKGWQANTGELFF. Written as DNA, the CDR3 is TGTGCCAGCAGTAAGGGCTGGCAGGCTAACACCGGGGAGCTGTTTTTT. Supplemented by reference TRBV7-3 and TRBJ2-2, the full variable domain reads GAGVSQTPSNKVTEKGKYVELRCDPISGHTALYWYRQSLGQGPEFLIYFQGTGAADDSGLPNDRFFAVRPEGSVSTLKIQRTERGDSAVYLCASSKGWQANTGELFFGEGSRLTVL.